This T cell receptor (beta chain) was identified during a study of CD8+ T cells in alopecia areata. Study in general: C3H/HeJ donors aged about 6-13 months with spontaneous alopecia supplied skin grafted onto roughly 6-11-week-old female C3H/HeJ mice.

In the case of this clone: Its antigen is undetermined. These gene names are mouse names. Coverage ceases 4 residues before the CDR3 finishes, and the germline J gene fills in the end. Other DNA sequences from this sample encode an identical CDR3 as well.

The sorting of pooled cutaneous lymph node cells relied on CD4, CD8alpha, NKG2D, NKG2ACE and other markers. The length of the CDR3 is 13 residues. CDR1 and CDR2 from the germline V gene are MNHDT and YYDKIL. RNA extraction was followed by reverse transcription into cDNA, which acted as the sequencing template. The repertoire was sequenced with immunoSEQ multiplex PCR; TCRdb's copy has only in-frame clones and lacks some. The repertoire has more than 250,000 clones, none seen only once; the ten largest take 1.2%. Findings and caveats of the study: Although TCR sharing was seen in mice, sharing across patients was less clear, possibly for HLA-related reasons. Lesional scalp, especially alopecia totalis/universalis, showed higher clonality than normal scalp.

Material: CD4+ T cells sorted from a lymph node. This receptor was obtained from a C3H/HeJ mouse with alopecia areata. The MHC haplotype of the strain is H2-k. The J gene is TRBJ2-1, the V gene TRBV17, with a weak D call TRBD1 (6 bases). Here the CDR3 reads CASSRDRGAEQFF. Incomplete CDR3 DNA: TGTGCTAGCAGTAGAGACAGGGGCGCT.